The following is a T cell receptor beta chain sequence with its context. After constant-region reverse-primer amplification, full-length variable regions underwent semi-nested PCR with Nested Universal Primer A. One entry per CDR3 protein, called by TCRdb with MiXCR from the 5' RACE reads. The repertoire has approximately 60,000 distinct CDR3 sequences, around a fifth of them found once; the top ten carry 2.5% to 3%. The memory fraction was CD4+CD45RO+CD25- cells. Germline CDR1 reads MDHEN; CDR2 reads SYDVKM. With 10 bases clipped from V and 9 bases from J, the junction kept 8 bases outside the gene matches. The CDR3 totals 12 residues.

The sequence was obtained from a female donor with breast cancer. Source material: memory CD4+ T cells sorted from a lymph node. Indicated subset: memory CD4+ T cells, CD4+CD45RO+CD25-. The chain is built from TRBV28 and TRBJ1-2; TRBD1 aligns across 10 bases. Here the CDR3 reads CATSGQGIRYTF. In DNA form, the CDR3 reads TGTGCCACTTCGGGACAGGGGATTCGCTACACCTTC.